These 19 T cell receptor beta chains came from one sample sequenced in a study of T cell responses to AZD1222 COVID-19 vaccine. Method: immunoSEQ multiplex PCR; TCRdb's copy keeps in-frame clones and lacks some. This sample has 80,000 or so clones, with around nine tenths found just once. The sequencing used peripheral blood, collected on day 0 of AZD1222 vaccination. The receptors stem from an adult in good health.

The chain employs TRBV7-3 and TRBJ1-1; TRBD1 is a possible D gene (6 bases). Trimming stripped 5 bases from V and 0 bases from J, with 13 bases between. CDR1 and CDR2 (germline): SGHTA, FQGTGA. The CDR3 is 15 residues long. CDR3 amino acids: CASSPSPGVNTEAFF. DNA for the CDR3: TGTGCCAGCAGCCCTTCTCCAGGGGTGAACACTGAAGCTTTCTTT.

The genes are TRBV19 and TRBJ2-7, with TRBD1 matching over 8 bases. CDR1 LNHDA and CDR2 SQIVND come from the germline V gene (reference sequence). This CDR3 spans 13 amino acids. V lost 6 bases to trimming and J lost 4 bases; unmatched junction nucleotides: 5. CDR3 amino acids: CASSQDREYEQYF. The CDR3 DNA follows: TGTGCCAGTAGCCAGGACAGGGAGTACGAGCAGTACTTC.

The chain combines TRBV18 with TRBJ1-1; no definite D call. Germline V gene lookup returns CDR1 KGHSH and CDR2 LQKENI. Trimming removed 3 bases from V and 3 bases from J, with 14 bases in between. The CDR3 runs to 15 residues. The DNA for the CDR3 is TGTGCCAGCTCACCCCTAGACCAGGCGGACACTGAAGCTTTCTTT. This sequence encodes CASSPLDQADTEAFF.

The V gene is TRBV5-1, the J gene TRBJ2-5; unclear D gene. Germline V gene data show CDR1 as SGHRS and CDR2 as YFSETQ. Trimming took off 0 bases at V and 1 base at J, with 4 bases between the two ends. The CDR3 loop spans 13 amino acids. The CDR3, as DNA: TGCGCCAGCAGCTTGGGGGGCCAAGAGACCCAGTACTTC. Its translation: CASSLGGQETQYF.

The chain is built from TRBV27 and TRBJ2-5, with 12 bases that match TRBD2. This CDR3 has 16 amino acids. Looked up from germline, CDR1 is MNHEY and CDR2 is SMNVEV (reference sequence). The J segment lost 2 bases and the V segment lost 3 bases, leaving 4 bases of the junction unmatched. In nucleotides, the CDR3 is TGTGCCAGCAGTTTGGGACTAGCGGGCGGTCAAGAGACCCAGTACTTC. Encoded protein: CASSLGLAGGQETQYF.

The CDR3 loop reads CASSQDLTSGNSYNEQFF. The CDR3 DNA is TGTGCCAGCAGCCAAGATCTAACTAGCGGGAACTCCTACAATGAGCAGTTCTTC. The chain is built from TRBV3-1 (or the pseudogene TRBV3-2) and TRBJ2-1; 10 nucleotides agree with TRBD2. The germline V gene has CDR1 LGHDT and CDR2 YNNKEL (reference sequence). CDR3 length: 18 amino acids. The junction had 5 bases not matched to a gene; V was cut back by 0 bases and J by 0 bases.

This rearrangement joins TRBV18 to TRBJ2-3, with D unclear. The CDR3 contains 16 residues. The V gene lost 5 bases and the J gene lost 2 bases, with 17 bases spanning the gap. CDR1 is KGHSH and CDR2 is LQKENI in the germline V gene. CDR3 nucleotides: TGTGCCAGCTCAATCCAGGAACCGATTTTCACAGATACGCAGTATTTT. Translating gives CASSIQEPIFTDTQYF.

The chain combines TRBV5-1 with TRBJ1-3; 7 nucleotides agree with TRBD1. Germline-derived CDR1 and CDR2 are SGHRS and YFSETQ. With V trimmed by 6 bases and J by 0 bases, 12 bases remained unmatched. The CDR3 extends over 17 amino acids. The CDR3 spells CASMAEGAPNSGNTIYF. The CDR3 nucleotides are TGCGCCAGCATGGCGGAGGGGGCCCCCAACTCTGGAAACACCATATATTTT. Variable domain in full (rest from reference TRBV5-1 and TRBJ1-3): KAGVTQTPRYLIKTRGQQVTLSCSPISGHRSVSWYQQTPGQGLQFLFEYFSETQRNKGNFPGRFSGRQFSNSRSEMNVSTLELGDSALYLCASMAEGAPNSGNTIYFGEGSWLTVV.

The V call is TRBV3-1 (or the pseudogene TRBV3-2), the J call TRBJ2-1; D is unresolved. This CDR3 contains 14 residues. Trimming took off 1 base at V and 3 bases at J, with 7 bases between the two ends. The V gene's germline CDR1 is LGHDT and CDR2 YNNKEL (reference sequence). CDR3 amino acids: CASSQVGDYNEQFF. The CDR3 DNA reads TGTGCCAGCAGCCAAGTAGGAGACTACAATGAGCAGTTCTTC.

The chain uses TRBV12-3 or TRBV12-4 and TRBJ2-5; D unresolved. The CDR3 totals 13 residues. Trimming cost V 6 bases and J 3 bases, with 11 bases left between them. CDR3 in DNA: TGTGCCAGCAGCCCAGGTAGAGAAGAGACCCAGTACTTC. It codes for CASSPGREETQYF.

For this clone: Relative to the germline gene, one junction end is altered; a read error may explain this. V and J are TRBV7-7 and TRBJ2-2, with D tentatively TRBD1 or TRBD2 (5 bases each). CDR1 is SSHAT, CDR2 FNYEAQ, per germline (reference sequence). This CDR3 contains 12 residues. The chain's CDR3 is CASIGGAGELFF. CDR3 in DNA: TGTGCTAGCATTGGGGGTGCCGGGGAGCTGTTTTTT.

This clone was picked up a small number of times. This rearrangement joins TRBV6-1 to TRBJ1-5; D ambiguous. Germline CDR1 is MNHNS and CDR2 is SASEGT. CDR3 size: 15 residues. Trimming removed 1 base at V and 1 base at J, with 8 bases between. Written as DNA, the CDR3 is TGTGCCAGCAGTGAAGAGGGATTGAGCAATCAGCCCCAGCATTTT. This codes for CASSEEGLSNQPQHF.

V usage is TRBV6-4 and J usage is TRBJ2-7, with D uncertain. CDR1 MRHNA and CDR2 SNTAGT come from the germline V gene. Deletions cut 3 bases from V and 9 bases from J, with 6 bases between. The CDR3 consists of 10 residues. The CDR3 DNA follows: TGTGCCAGCAGTGAGGACGGGCAGTACTTC. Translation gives CASSEDGQYF.

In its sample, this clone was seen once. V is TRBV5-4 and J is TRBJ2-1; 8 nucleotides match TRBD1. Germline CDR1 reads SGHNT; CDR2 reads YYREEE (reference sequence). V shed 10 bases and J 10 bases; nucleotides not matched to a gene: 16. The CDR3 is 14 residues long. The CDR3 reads CAPGGQGGRSEQFF. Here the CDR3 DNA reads TGTGCCCCCGGAGGACAGGGTGGTCGGAGCGAGCAGTTCTTC.

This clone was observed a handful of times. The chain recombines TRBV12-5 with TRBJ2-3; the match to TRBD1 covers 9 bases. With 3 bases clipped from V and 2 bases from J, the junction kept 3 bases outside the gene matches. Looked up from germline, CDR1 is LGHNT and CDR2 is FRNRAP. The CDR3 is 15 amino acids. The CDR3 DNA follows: TGTGCTAGTGGTTTCGGACAGGGGACCACAGATACGCAGTATTTT. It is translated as CASGFGQGTTDTQYF.

The DNA of the CDR3 is TGCGCCAGCAGCCTAGGGACAGATAATGAAAAACTGTTTTTT. Translation: CASSLGTDNEKLFF. The chain employs TRBV5-1 and TRBJ1-4, with 7 bases aligning to TRBD1. The CDR3 is 14 residues long. The germline gives CDR1 SGHRS, CDR2 YFSETQ. J gave up 4 bases and V 4 bases, and 4 bases lay outside the gene matches.

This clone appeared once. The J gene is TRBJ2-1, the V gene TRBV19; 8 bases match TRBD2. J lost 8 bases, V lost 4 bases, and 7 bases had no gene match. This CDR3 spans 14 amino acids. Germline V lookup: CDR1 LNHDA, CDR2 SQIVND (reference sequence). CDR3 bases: TGTGCCAGTAGTAGCGGGAGGTCTGGGTATGAGCAGTTCTTC. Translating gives CASSSGRSGYEQFF.

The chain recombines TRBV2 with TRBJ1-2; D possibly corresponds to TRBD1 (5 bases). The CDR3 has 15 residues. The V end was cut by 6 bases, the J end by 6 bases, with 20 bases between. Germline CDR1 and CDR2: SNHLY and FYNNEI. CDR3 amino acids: CASRHKETEWDGYTF. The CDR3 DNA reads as TGTGCCAGCAGGCATAAAGAGACAGAGTGGGATGGCTACACCTTC. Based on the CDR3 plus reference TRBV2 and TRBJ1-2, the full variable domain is EPEVTQTPSHQVTQMGQEVILRCVPISNHLYFYWYRQILGQKVEFLVSFYNNEISEKSEIFDDQFSVERPDGSNFTLKIRSTKLEDSAMYFCASRHKETEWDGYTFGSGTRLTVV.

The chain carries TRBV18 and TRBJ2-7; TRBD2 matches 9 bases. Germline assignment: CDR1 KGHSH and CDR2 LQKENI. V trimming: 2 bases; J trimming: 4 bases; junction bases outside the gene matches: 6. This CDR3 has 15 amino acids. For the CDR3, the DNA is TGTGCCAGCTCACCAGCGGGAGGGCCGGGGTACGAGCAGTACTTC. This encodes CASSPAGGPGYEQYF.